A selection of T cell receptor beta chains follows, all from one sample in a study of blood T cell repertoires in COVID-19. Libraries were prepared by immunoSEQ multiplex PCR; TCRdb keeps only in-frame clonotypes and omits some of them. The sample carries about 140,000 clones, more than 75% recorded once. Sequenced: peripheral blood. The source of these receptors is a man aged 50 or older who had recovered from COVID-19. CDR3s include the opening cysteine and the closing phenylalanine or tryptophan. Each record gives: V gene, J gene, D gene, clone size, CDR3 DNA, CDR3 protein. A D gene is named only where the DNA matches it firmly. A row's size may be missing; if present it is once, few, many or a size class.

>TRBV5-4|TRBJ1-3|TRBD1|.
TGTGCCAGCAGCTATAGGACAGGGGGCGGTTACGGAAACACCATATATTTT
CASSYRTGGGYGNTIYF
>TRBV6-1|TRBJ1-1|TRBD1|.
TGTGCCAGCAGTTCCCGGACAGGGATGACTGAAGCTTTCTTT
CASSSRTGMTEAFF
>TRBV3-1/TRBV3-2|TRBJ2-1|.|.
TGTGCCAGCAGTCCAACTAGTGCCTCCTACAATGAGCAGTTCTTC
CASSPTSASYNEQFF
>TRBV7-2|TRBJ1-1|TRBD1|once
TGTGCCAGCAGCTTATTCGGGACAGGGGACACTGAAGCTTTCTTT
CASSLFGTGDTEAFF
>TRBV18|TRBJ2-7|.|once
TGTGCCAGCTCACCAAGGAACAGTGCTGTCCACGAGCAGTACTTC
CASSPRNSAVHEQYF
>TRBV29-1|TRBJ1-1|.|.
TGCAGCGCCCAAGCGGGGTCCTTGAACACTGAAGCTTTCTTT
CSAQAGSLNTEAFF
>TRBV5-6|TRBJ1-2|TRBD1|few
TGTGCCAGCAGCTTGGAAGATGGGACAGGGAGCCCTGCTAACTATGGCTACACCTTC
CASSLEDGTGSPANYGYTF
>TRBV19|TRBJ1-2|TRBD1|.
TGTGCCAGTAGTATGACAGGGGAGTACTATGGCTACACCTTC
CASSMTGEYYGYTF
>TRBV7-9|TRBJ1-5|.|.
TGTGCCAGCAGCTCCATCGAAGAGGCCTGGCAGCCCCAGCATTTT
CASSSIEEAWQPQHF
>TRBV5-6|TRBJ1-2|TRBD1|.
TGTGCCAGCAGCGAGGACAGGCTCTATGGCTACACCTTC
CASSEDRLYGYTF
>TRBV4-3|TRBJ1-2|.|.
TGCGCCAGCAGCCAAGATCGGAACAGAATCTATGGCTACACCTTC
CASSQDRNRIYGYTF
>TRBV25-1|TRBJ1-5|.|few
TGTGCCAGCAGTGACGGGGGGTGGGGCAATCAGCCCCAGCATTTT
CASSDGGWGNQPQHF
>TRBV29-1|TRBJ2-3|TRBD2|.
TGCAGCGTTTTAGGAGCGGGAAAGGGAGATACGCAGTATTTT
CSVLGAGKGDTQYF
>TRBV6-5|TRBJ2-7|TRBD2|.
TGTGCCAGCAGGCCGTCGGGGGGAGAGCAGTACTTC
CASRPSGGEQYF
>TRBV7-2|TRBJ2-7|.|once
TGTGCCAGCAGCTTAGGGGTTTTGCGGACTTCCTACGAGCAGTACTTC
CASSLGVLRTSYEQYF
>TRBV9|TRBJ1-1|.|.
TGTGCCAGCAACACCGGGGGGGGAATGAACACTGAAGCTTTCTTT
CASNTGGGMNTEAFF
>TRBV7-2|TRBJ1-5|TRBD1|.
TGTGCCAGCAGCTTGGGGACAGGGAATAGCAATCAGCCCCAGCATTTT
CASSLGTGNSNQPQHF
>TRBV5-4|TRBJ2-5|.|.
TGTGCCAGCAGGGGGGCCGGGGACCACCAAGAGACCCAGTACTTC
CASRGAGDHQETQYF
>TRBV19|TRBJ2-1|TRBD1|.
TGTGCCAGTAGTATTCTACAGGGGCCCAATGAGCAGTTCTTC
CASSILQGPNEQFF
>TRBV14|TRBJ1-3|.|.
TGTGCCAGCAGCCAGAGCGGTGTCTTGAGGTTCGGAAACACCATATATTTT
CASSQSGVLRFGNTIYF
>TRBV27|TRBJ1-3|.|.
TGTGCCAGCAGTCGGACAGATGGAAACACCATATATTTT
CASSRTDGNTIYF
>TRBV7-6|TRBJ2-1|.|.
TGTGCCAGCAGCTTAGGGCAGGGATTCGTCAATGAGCAGTTCTTC
CASSLGQGFVNEQFF
>TRBV9|TRBJ1-6|.|.
TGTGCCAGCAGCGTAGGTATCGGACAAACCCGGGCGCCCCTCCACTTT
CASSVGIGQTRAPLHF
>TRBV20-1|TRBJ2-3|TRBD2|.
TGCAGTGCTAGTAGTGAGCGGGGTAGCACAGATACGCAGTATTTT
CSASSERGSTDTQYF
>TRBV2|TRBJ2-1|.|.
TGTGCCAGCAGTGAAGCGGGGGGCTCCTACAATGAGCAGTTCTTC
CASSEAGGSYNEQFF
>TRBV5-4|TRBJ2-2|TRBD1|.
TGTGCCAGCAGCTTCGCTGGACAGGGGAACACCGGGGAGCTGTTTTTT
CASSFAGQGNTGELFF
>TRBV5-5|TRBJ1-2|TRBD1|.
TGTGCCAGCAGCTCTCCGGGACAGGGACACTATGGCTACACCTTC
CASSSPGQGHYGYTF
>TRBV18|TRBJ2-3|TRBD2|.
TGTGCCAGCTCACCACCCGGGGGGTTGTCAGATACGCAGTATTTT
CASSPPGGLSDTQYF
>TRBV24-1|TRBJ1-2|.|.
TGTGCCACCAGTGTCCTTCCCCCCGGAGGGGATGGCTACACCTTC
CATSVLPPGGDGYTF
>TRBV5-1|TRBJ2-3|TRBD2|.
TGCGCCAGCAGCCTCTACGCGGGGGACACAGATACGCAGTATTTT
CASSLYAGDTDTQYF
>TRBV5-1|TRBJ1-6|.|.
TGCGCCAGCAGCTTGGTAGCCCAGACCAATAATTCACCCCTCCACTTT
CASSLVAQTNNSPLHF
>TRBV23-1|TRBJ2-7|TRBD2|.
TGCGCCAGCAGCCAAAGCGGGGGGACTAGCAGCTACGAGCAGTACTTC
CASSQSGGTSSYEQYF
>TRBV25-1|TRBJ2-7|.|.
TGTGCCAGCAGTGAATTCAACGAGCAGTACTTC
CASSEFNEQYF
>TRBV10-3|TRBJ2-3|TRBD2|.
TGTGCCATCTCTGCGGGGGGCACAGATACGCAGTATTTT
CAISAGGTDTQYF
>TRBV9|TRBJ2-3|TRBD1|.
TGTGCCAGCAGCGGCTGGGGCAGGGGGACAGATACGCAGTATTTT
CASSGWGRGTDTQYF
>TRBV20-1|TRBJ2-7|.|.
TGCAGTGCTAGTTCCGAGATAGGGAGATCCTACGAGCAGTACTTC
CSASSEIGRSYEQYF
>TRBV7-9|TRBJ2-1|.|.
TGTGCCAGCAGCTTAGGTCCCCCGTCCTACAATGAGCAGTTCTTC
CASSLGPPSYNEQFF
>TRBV25-1|TRBJ1-1|.|.
TGTGCCAGCAGTGAATATGGGGGCAGGGTGGGCACTGAAGCTTTCTTT
CASSEYGGRVGTEAFF
>TRBV6-5|TRBJ1-2|TRBD1|.
TGTGCCAGCAGTTACAGCGACAGGGGATATGGCTACACCTTC
CASSYSDRGYGYTF
>TRBV20-1|TRBJ1-2|.|.
TGCAGCTCGGACACCCACTATGGCTACACCTTC
CSSDTHYGYTF
>TRBV6-1|TRBJ2-3|.|.
TGTGCCAGCAGTGAAGGGCTCTCGAGGGGCACAGATACGCAGTATTTT
CASSEGLSRGTDTQYF
>TRBV5-1|TRBJ1-2|.|.
TGCGCCAGCAGCTTGGAGGGCAGGGAATATGGCTACACCTTC
CASSLEGREYGYTF
>TRBV4-2|TRBJ1-1|TRBD1|once
TGTGCCAGCAGCCTTAGACAGGGGGCCTCGAACACTGAAGCTTTCTTT
CASSLRQGASNTEAFF
>TRBV24-1|TRBJ2-5|TRBD2|.
TGTGCCACCAGTGTGTTCGCGGGGGGGCGGGAGACCCAGTACTTC
CATSVFAGGRETQYF
>TRBV14|TRBJ1-1|.|.
TGTGCCAGCAGTAAACAGCTGAACACTGAAGCTTTCTTT
CASSKQLNTEAFF
>TRBV11-2|TRBJ2-1|TRBD2|once
TGTGCCAGCAGCCCCCGGGCCGGGGGGACCTACAATGAGCAGTTCTTC
CASSPRAGGTYNEQFF
>TRBV2|TRBJ1-1|.|.
TGTGCCAGCAGTGCGGGGGGGAACACTGAAGCTTTCTTT
CASSAGGNTEAFF
>TRBV15|TRBJ2-1|TRBD1|.
TGTGCCACCAGCAGAGAGGGACAGGGGGGTCACAATGAGCAGTTCTTC
CATSREGQGGHNEQFF
>TRBV6-4|TRBJ2-2|.|.
TGTGCCAGCAGTGACTCAGGAGGGGCAAACACCGGGGAGCTGTTTTTT
CASSDSGGANTGELFF
>TRBV4-1|TRBJ1-4|TRBD1|.
TGCGCCAGCAGCCAAGGGAAGACAGGGGCCACGGGACTGTTTTTT
CASSQGKTGATGLFF
>TRBV2|TRBJ1-5|.|.
TGTGCCAGCAGTGAACCTCTCGGGGGGGGCCCTTATAGCAATCAGCCCCAGCATTTT
CASSEPLGGGPYSNQPQHF
>TRBV6-5|TRBJ1-1|TRBD1|many
TGTGCCAGCCGACGGGACAGGGGAAACACTGAAGCTTTCTTT
CASRRDRGNTEAFF
>TRBV4-1|TRBJ2-2|.|once
TGCGCCAGCAGCCAAGAAAGGACAGTAAACACCGGGGAGCTGTTTTTT
CASSQERTVNTGELFF
>TRBV5-4|TRBJ1-1|.|.
TGTGCCAGCAGCTACCGACGGGAGAACACTGAAGCTTTCTTT
CASSYRRENTEAFF
>TRBV27|TRBJ2-2|TRBD1|once
TGTGCCAGCAGCTGGACAGGTGGTACCGGGGAGCTGTTTTTT
CASSWTGGTGELFF
>TRBV18|TRBJ2-2|.|.
TGTGCCAGCTCACCCCCGGACACCGGGGAGCTGTTTTTT
CASSPPDTGELFF
>TRBV28|TRBJ2-3|.|.
TGTGCCAGCAGGCCGCACAACGGGGAAGATACGCAGTATTTT
CASRPHNGEDTQYF
>TRBV5-6|TRBJ1-2|.|.
TGTGCCAGCAGCCGCCCGGGAACTCCGTATGGCTACACCTTC
CASSRPGTPYGYTF
>TRBV6-2/TRBV6-3|TRBJ1-5|TRBD1|.
TGTGCCAGCAGCTCACCGACAGGGGGTATCAATCAGCCCCAGCATTTT
CASSSPTGGINQPQHF